The entry below describes one TCR beta chain. Its antigen remains unidentified. Each donor was nominally healthy when sampled (though unrecorded immune exposures were likely). These data are taken from a study of cytomegalovirus exposure and HLA in healthy donors. A multiplex PCR was run with 60 Vbeta primers and 13 Jbeta primers. Data came from immunoSEQ multiplex PCR; TCRdb stores just in-frame clones and leaves some out. The table lists roughly 100,000 clones, under 80% of them singletons, with about 9.4% in the top ten. Study-level points and caveats: In a later analysis, most CMV-associated TCR beta chains appeared HLA-restricted.

This CDR3 contains 19 residues. The V call is TRBV21-1, the J call TRBJ1-5; whether TRBD1, the table's D call, matches the DNA was not checked. TRBV21-1 is tagged as a pseudogene. The receptor comes from a young woman in good health and CMV-seropositive. Sequenced material: PBMCs. CDR3 loop: CASSQGRQGQYYSNQPQHF. The CDR3 DNA follows: TGTGCCAGCTCCCAAGGCAGACAGGGACAGTACTATAGCAATCAGCCCCAGCATTTT.